This T cell receptor beta chain derives from a study of blood T cell repertoires in COVID-19. Across the study: Samples came from the United States, Italy and Spain, spanning acute and convalescent COVID-19. PBMCs, B-cell-depleted T cells, or T cells were the source of the cDNA or gDNA that made up the material.

The CDR3 sequence is 16 residues long. The J segment lost 4 bases and the V segment lost 4 bases, leaving 9 bases of the junction unmatched. Germline V gives CDR1 MNHNY, CDR2 SVGAGI (reference sequence). Original data processing: The assay estimated nucleated cells by amplifying reference gene primers. The table came from immunoSEQ multiplex PCR; TCRdb's copy has only in-frame clones and leaves some out. Clone size and V and J calls were adopted from that table, with D and trimming inferred from the DNA. The data contain over 25,000 clones, approximately 80% of them singletons. This TCR was recovered from a man in his 70s with active COVID-19. The sequencing input was peripheral blood. V is TRBV6-6 and J is TRBJ2-7; 11 nucleotides align to TRBD1. This CDR3 reads CASSWGQGGQPYEQYF. The CDR3 region has the DNA TGTGCCAGCAGTTGGGGACAGGGGGGGCAACCATACGAGCAGTACTTC.